The 31 T cell receptor beta chains below were found in one sample sequenced in a study of cytomegalovirus exposure and HLA in healthy donors. 60 Vbeta and 13 Jbeta primers were used in PCR. Profiled with immunoSEQ multiplex PCR; TCRdb holds only in-frame clones, not every one. Among under 200,000 clones listed, about 65% were seen once. Sequencing was carried out using PBMCs. These receptors all come from a woman in her late teens or twenties in good health and CMV-seropositive.

On this clone itself: A junction boundary mismatches the germline segment, possibly from a read error. This chain connects TRBV5-4 to TRBJ2-1, with 8 bases lining up with TRBD2. Germline V gene data show CDR1 as SGHNT and CDR2 as YYREEE (reference sequence). This CDR3 has 15 amino acids. The CDR3 bases are TGTGCCACCAGCTTGGATACTAGCGGACACAATGAGCAGTTCTTC. It translates to CATSLDTSGHNEQFF.

This clone was seen more than once but under ten times. V and J are TRBV7-8 and TRBJ2-7; 9 bases match TRBD2. Per germline, CDR1 SGHVS and CDR2 FQNEAQ. Losses at the gene ends were 5 bases for V and 4 bases for J; bases not matched to a gene: 9. The CDR3 sequence is 15 residues long. The CDR3 protein is CASSQIAGVAYEQYF. The CDR3 region has the DNA TGTGCCAGCAGCCAAATAGCGGGAGTGGCGTACGAGCAGTACTTC.

The sample holds a few counts of this clone. This sequence joins TRBV6-5 and TRBJ2-3; D may be TRBD2 (5 bases). The germline V gene encodes CDR1 MNHEY and CDR2 SVGAGI. The length of the CDR3 is 13 residues. V was cut by 7 bases and J by 3 bases, with 11 bases left in between. CDR3: CASTLPGTDTQYF. CDR3 nucleotides: TGTGCCAGCACCCTACCGGGGACAGATACGCAGTATTTT.

CDR3 loop: CASSWGDRNTEAFF. CDR3 coding DNA: TGCGCCAGCAGCTGGGGAGACCGGAACACTGAAGCTTTCTTT. The chain links TRBV5-1 to TRBJ1-1; D is uncertain. CDR1 is SGHRS, CDR2 YFSETQ, per germline. This CDR3 is 14 amino acids long. V gave up 3 bases and J gave up 1 base, with 10 bases separating them.

V and J are TRBV27 and TRBJ2-1; 9 nucleotides align to TRBD2. The V gene end was trimmed by 4 bases and the J gene end by 4 bases; junction bases not matched to a gene: 5. The CDR3 covers 15 residues. Germline V gene lookup returns CDR1 MNHEY and CDR2 SMNVEV (reference sequence). The CDR3 reads CASSSSGNPYNEQFF. In nucleotides, the CDR3 is TGTGCCAGCAGTTCTAGCGGGAACCCTTACAATGAGCAGTTCTTC.

V is TRBV28 and J is TRBJ2-1; 7 bases map to TRBD1. This CDR3 spans 18 amino acids. The germline V gene encodes CDR1 MDHEN and CDR2 SYDVKM. Trimming removed 4 bases from V and 4 bases from J; junction bases left unmatched: 16. Written as DNA, the CDR3 is TGTGCCAGCAGTTACCGCAGGGGGAACGGCCCTTTATACAATGAGCAGTTCTTC. Translation gives CASSYRRGNGPLYNEQFF.

The V gene is TRBV27, the J gene TRBJ2-7; perhaps TRBD2 as D (5 bases). The germline V gene has CDR1 MNHEY and CDR2 SMNVEV (reference sequence). V dropped 5 bases and J dropped 4 bases, with 12 bases sitting between them. The CDR3 consists of 13 residues. The CDR3 nucleotides are TGTGCCAGCAGTGGCGGAGGATTATACGAGCAGTACTTC. Amino acid sequence: CASSGGGLYEQYF.

The rearrangement uses TRBV5-6 and TRBJ2-5; 11 bases are shared with TRBD2. Germline CDR1 is SGHDT and CDR2 is YYEEEE. The length of the CDR3 is 15 residues. The V gene end was trimmed by 1 base and the J gene end by 2 bases; junction bases not matched to a gene: 1. The CDR3 DNA sequence: TGTGCCAGCAGCTTGCTAGCGGGGGGACAAGAGACCCAGTACTTC. Amino acids: CASSLLAGGQETQYF.

The V and J genes are TRBV21-1 and TRBJ1-1; TRBD1, as called in the table, went unchecked against the DNA. TRBV21-1 is a documented pseudogene. This CDR3 is built from 16 residues. The CDR3 region is CASSNCLDRLNTEAFF. The CDR3 bases are TGTGCCAGCAGCAACTGCTTGGACAGGTTGAACACTGAAGCTTTCTTT.

V and J are TRBV30 and TRBJ2-5; D gene ambiguous. The J call may not be correct, given that the DNA end is closer to TRBJ2-7. The CDR3 runs 14 residues. The germline CDR1 and CDR2 sequences are GTSNPN and SVGIG (reference sequence). Here the CDR3 reads CAWSAPGGSYEQYF. As DNA, the CDR3 is TGTGCCTGGAGTGCCCCAGGTGGATCCTACGAGCAGTACTTC.

This chain connects TRBV19 to TRBJ2-1, with 11 positions matching TRBD2. Germline assignment: CDR1 LNHDA and CDR2 SQIVND (reference sequence). This CDR3 contains 16 residues. J gave up 3 bases and V 0 bases, and 1 base lay outside the gene matches. The CDR3 sequence: CASSIDSGRGYNEQFF. In nucleotides, the CDR3 is TGTGCCAGTAGTATAGATAGCGGGAGGGGCTACAATGAGCAGTTCTTC.

This sequence joins TRBV6-5 and TRBJ2-7; tentatively, D is TRBD2 (5 bases). The germline gives CDR1 MNHEY, CDR2 SVGAGI. The CDR3 is made up of 15 amino acids. Trimming took off 6 bases at V and 2 bases at J, with 17 bases between the two ends. CDR3 sequence reads: CASSTVERNTYEQYF. The CDR3 DNA follows: TGTGCCAGCAGCACCGTGGAGCGGAACACCTACGAGCAGTACTTC.

The chain is built from TRBV27 and TRBJ2-7; D is possibly TRBD2 (5 bases). There are 12 residues in the CDR3. V was cut by 5 bases and J by 6 bases, with 11 bases left in between. The V gene's germline CDR1 is MNHEY and CDR2 SMNVEV (reference sequence). CDR3 protein: CASSITSGEQYF. The CDR3 DNA reads TGTGCCAGCAGTATAACTAGTGGCGAGCAGTACTTC.

The rearrangement uses TRBV7-2 and TRBJ1-4, with D possibly being TRBD1 (6 bases). The CDR3 length is 15 residues. Looked up from germline, CDR1 is SGHTA and CDR2 is FQGNSA. Trimming removed 5 bases from V and 7 bases from J, with 17 bases in between. Here the CDR3 DNA reads TGTGCCAGCAGCCCGGGACATGGGTTGGGTGAAAAACTGTTTTTT. It codes for CASSPGHGLGEKLFF.

V and J are TRBV6-1 and TRBJ1-1, with TRBD1 matching 8 bases. The CDR3 consists of 12 residues. The V and J ends lost 4 bases and 10 bases, in that order; junction bases with no gene match: 5. Germline V gene lookup returns CDR1 MNHNS and CDR2 SASEGT. CDR3 DNA: TGTGCCAGCAGTGTAGGACAGGGAGTAGCTTTCTTT. Translating gives CASSVGQGVAFF.

V usage is TRBV7-9 and J usage is TRBJ1-2, with 11 bases fitting TRBD1. J lost 8 bases, V lost 5 bases, and 10 bases had no gene match. Germline V gene sequence: CDR1 SEHNR, CDR2 FQNEAQ (reference sequence). CDR3 size: 15 residues. DNA for the CDR3: TGTGCCAGCAGCCCTGGACAGGGGGCTCGTTGGGGCTACACCTTC. It codes for CASSPGQGARWGYTF.

This clone was observed a handful of times. V gene TRBV5-4 combines with J gene TRBJ2-1; 8 bases agree with TRBD1. Germline CDR1 is SGHNT and CDR2 is YYREEE (reference sequence). This CDR3 spans 12 amino acids. Trimming cost V 4 bases and J 10 bases; bases outside gene matches: 4. The CDR3 DNA follows: TGTGCCAGCAGCCCAGGGGGCTGGGAGCAGTTCTTC. Protein sequence: CASSPGGWEQFF.

The V call is TRBV19, the J call TRBJ1-2; a possible D gene is TRBD1 (6 bases). Germline V gene data show CDR1 as LNHDA and CDR2 as SQIVND (reference sequence). This CDR3 comprises 12 residues. Trimming shortened V by 6 bases and J by 3 bases, and 8 bases separated the two germline ends. This CDR3 is CASSGQYYGYTF. CDR3 nucleotide sequence: TGTGCCAGTAGCGGACAGTACTATGGCTACACCTTC.

The chain has TRBV2 and TRBJ2-5, with 10 bases fitting TRBD2. The closer fit of TRBJ2-7 to the DNA end suggests the J call may be wrong. This CDR3 has 14 amino acids. CDR1 is SNHLY, CDR2 FYNNEI, per germline. The CDR3 DNA sequence: TGTGCCAGCAGGACTAGCGGGCTCACCTACGAGCAGTACTTC. It is translated as CASRTSGLTYEQYF.

This sequence joins TRBV7-6 and TRBJ2-1; D possibly corresponds to TRBD2 (5 bases). Germline loops: CDR1 SGHVS, CDR2 FNYEAQ. V was pared by 5 bases and J by 2 bases, with 13 bases between. The CDR3 totals 15 residues. Here the CDR3 reads CASSPGITTYNEQFF. CDR3 bases: TGTGCCAGCAGCCCGGGGATAACGACCTACAATGAGCAGTTCTTC. Looking up the rest from reference TRBV7-6 and TRBJ2-1 gives the full variable domain: GAGVSQSPRYKVTKRGQDVALRCDPISGHVSLYWYRQALGQGPEFLTYFNYEAQQDKSGLPNDRFSAERPEGSISTLTIQRTEQRDSAMYRCASSPGITTYNEQFFGPGTRLTVL.

The rearrangement uses TRBV10-3 and TRBJ1-1; no definite D call. The CDR3 loop spans 16 amino acids. CDR1 and CDR2 from the germline V gene are ENHRY and SYGVKD. The V end lost 0 bases, the J end lost 0 bases, and 11 bases lay between the germline ends. CDR3: CAISESQPLMNTEAFF. Written as DNA, the CDR3 is TGTGCCATCAGTGAGTCACAGCCTCTTATGAACACTGAAGCTTTCTTT.

V usage is TRBV28 and J usage is TRBJ2-7; 7 positions agree with TRBD1. J lost 2 bases, V lost 7 bases, and 5 bases had no gene match. This CDR3 has 13 residues. Germline CDR1 and CDR2: MDHEN and SYDVKM. For the CDR3, the DNA is TGTGCCAGCACCCCGGGACAGCCCTACGAGCAGTACTTC. It yields the protein CASTPGQPYEQYF.

This clone was counted a few times. The rearrangement links TRBV19 to TRBJ1-5; D is perhaps TRBD1 (6 bases). Trimming pared 10 bases from V and 1 base from J, leaving 14 bases between. The CDR3 consists of 14 residues. Germline lookup yields CDR1 LNHDA and CDR2 SQIVND (reference sequence). As DNA, the CDR3 is TGTGCCACCAGCAGGGGCCGGAGCAATCAGCCCCAGCATTTT. Translation: CATSRGRSNQPQHF.

The chain carries TRBV12-5 and TRBJ2-1, with TRBD2 identical over 7 bases. The CDR3 loop spans 13 amino acids. The J segment lost 6 bases and the V segment lost 7 bases, leaving 6 bases of the junction unmatched. From germline, CDR1 is LGHNT and CDR2 FRNRAP. CDR3 residues: CASAGDYINEQFF. The CDR3 bases are TGTGCTAGTGCCGGGGACTACATCAATGAGCAGTTCTTC.

The J gene is TRBJ2-3, the V gene TRBV5-4; TRBD2 aligns across 7 bases. Looked up from germline, CDR1 is SGHNT and CDR2 is YYREEE (reference sequence). V dropped 1 base and J dropped 4; count of bases not matched to a gene: 6. The CDR3 extends over 15 amino acids. CDR3 nucleotide sequence: TGTGCCAGCAGCTTGTGGGGCGGGAGCCCAGATACGCAGTATTTT. The encoded protein is CASSLWGGSPDTQYF. Variable domain in full (rest from reference TRBV5-4 and TRBJ2-3): ETGVTQSPTHLIKTRGQQVTLRCSSQSGHNTVSWYQQALGQGPQFIFQYYREEENGRGNFPPRFSGLQFPNYSSELNVNALELDDSALYLCASSLWGGSPDTQYFGPGTRLTVL.

V and J are TRBV5-6 and TRBJ1-3; 7 nucleotides agree with TRBD1. With 4 bases clipped from V and 7 bases from J, the junction kept 14 bases outside the gene matches. CDR1 SGHDT and CDR2 YYEEEE come from the germline V gene. CDR3 size: 16 residues. CDR3 loop: CASSLLGQADLNTIYF. The CDR3 region has the DNA TGTGCCAGCAGCCTCTTAGGACAGGCCGACCTGAACACCATATATTTT.

This clone has more than one count but fewer than ten. The rearrangement joins TRBV30 to TRBJ1-2; 10 nucleotides line up with TRBD1. J gave up 6 bases and V 2 bases, and 3 bases lay outside the gene matches. The CDR3 loop spans 13 amino acids. Per germline, CDR1 GTSNPN and CDR2 SVGIG (reference sequence). The CDR3 protein is CAWSRQGADGYTF. In DNA, the CDR3 is TGTGCCTGGAGTAGACAGGGGGCAGATGGCTACACCTTC.

Comment on this clone: Different DNA sequences within this sample yield the same CDR3. The chain links TRBV6-5 to TRBJ1-1, with unresolved D. Germline loops: CDR1 MNHEY, CDR2 SVGAGI. Trimming stripped 4 bases from V and 8 bases from J, with 17 bases between. The CDR3 contains 14 residues. CDR3 residues: CASSSKPGFREAFF. DNA for the CDR3: TGTGCCAGCAGTTCTAAGCCCGGGTTCCGCGAAGCTTTCTTT.

A single count supports this clone. The chain couples TRBV5-6 to TRBJ1-2; 9 bases map to TRBD1. CDR3 length equals 18 residues. Trimming cost V 3 bases and J 3 bases; bases outside gene matches: 15. Germline CDR1 reads SGHDT; CDR2 reads YYEEEE. The CDR3 DNA follows: TGTGCCAGCAGCTACCTTTCCTTTCGGGACAGGGTAGACTATGGCTACACCTTC. Its protein is CASSYLSFRDRVDYGYTF.

The CDR3 loop reads CSAVHSKAFF. The CDR3 DNA follows: TGCAGTGCTGTACATTCGAAAGCTTTCTTT. This rearrangement joins TRBV20-1 to TRBJ1-1; D ambiguous. This CDR3 contains 10 residues. V was trimmed by 5 bases and J by 9 bases, leaving 10 bases between them. CDR1 is DFQATT and CDR2 is SNEGSKA in the germline V gene (reference sequence).

The chain is built from TRBV7-9 and TRBJ2-1; D is possibly TRBD1 (5 bases). The V end was cut by 5 bases, the J end by 9 bases, with 17 bases between. Germline CDR1 SEHNR, CDR2 FQNEAQ (reference sequence). The CDR3 has 14 amino acids. CDR3 sequence: CASSKRQGGSEQFF. In nucleotides, the CDR3 is TGTGCCAGCAGCAAGAGGCAGGGCGGATCTGAGCAGTTCTTC.